This T cell receptor beta chain was sequenced for a study of blood T cell repertoires in COVID-19. About the research overall: Material from acute and convalescent COVID-19 was sourced from the United States, Italy and Spain.

Grouping used clinical history reported by participants in a survey and questionnaire. Germline V gives CDR1 SGHNT, CDR2 YENEEA. The CDR3 is 18 amino acids. Trimming removed 5 bases at V and 3 bases at J, with 25 bases between. Only in-frame clones appear in the TCRdb table, and some are missing; sequencing was by immunoSEQ multiplex PCR. The sample has about 310,000 clones, about 91% seen once; the top ten hold approximately 8.8%. The rearrangement uses TRBV11-3 and TRBJ1-2, with no clear D. This receptor was identified in a middle-aged woman who had recovered from COVID-19. What was sequenced was PBMCs or T cells enriched from blood (not recorded which). CDR3 residues: CASSVRPSRVPPDYGYTF. CDR3 in DNA: TGTGCCAGCAGCGTCCGCCCGTCACGGGTCCCCCCCGACTATGGCTACACCTTC.